This T cell receptor beta chain was sequenced during a study of shared clonotypes between healthy human individuals (dated by TCRdb to about 2020). Notes on the research overall: The cohort included a few men and a couple of women between 18 and 49 years of age. Per donor, three plates each were used for CD4 naive and CD4 memory, two for CD8 naive, and one for CD8 memory. Different laboratories and diverse techniques were used to prepare libraries and sequence TCR repertoires, to increase sequencing depth and limit assay-specific biases. To estimate repertoire size and how much clonotypes are shared between individuals, the study performed deep sequencing of blood TCR repertoires from roughly five healthy adults. Each donor's leukapheresis produced roughly between roughly 0.94 and 9.5 billion PBMCs. General findings and caveats noted by the study authors: Clonotypes shared by all four sorted-subset donors showed higher generation probabilities than non-shared clonotypes. Estimated clonotype richness was generally larger for naive than for memory subsets. Pairwise subsampling led to the expectation that sequencing depth would affect the degree of clonotype sharing among donors. The small number of donors limited the genetic and exposure-history diversity represented. Across a handful of donors, approximately 5% of naive CD4, roughly 3.5% of naive CD8, roughly 2.2% of memory CD4, and roughly 0.41% of memory CD8 clonotypes were shared. Sampling was limited to blood, and TCR repertoires in tissue likely differ from TCR repertoires in blood. Rarefaction of sorted-subset datasets indicated incomplete sequencing despite the large sequencing depth.

This clone showed up just a few times. No antigen is known for it. Nothing much larger sits one base from this clone, and base qualities are not available. Healthy HIV-negative adults with no recently reported acute infections or vaccinations were included as donors. Every donor was a Caucasian adult residing in Nashville, Tennessee, USA. CD4+ T cells were enriched through magnetic negative selection, after which naive cells were positively selected on CD45RA and the remaining negative fraction served as the memory subset. Blood was obtained by leukapheresis, after which PBMCs were separated by Ficoll-Histopaque density gradient centrifugation and cryopreserved in liquid nitrogen vapor phase. Purity and quantity of every magnetically sorted T cell population were checked by analytical flow cytometry. Each sorted fraction had its genomic DNA isolated and then quantified by UV absorbance on a Nanodrop 2000c.

TCR CDR3 regions were amplified from genomic DNA by multiplex PCR using the deep immunoSEQ assay. For each cell subset, the extracted genomic DNA was distributed evenly across all wells of several immunoSEQ 96-well plates, and each plate served as one replicate. Each replicate PCR for sorted subsets received roughly 0.2 ug genomic DNA, equal to tens of thousands of T cell genomes. The purified libraries were quantified using a Qubit 3.0 fluorometer, sized with a Bioanalyzer 2100, and then quantified again using the KAPA Library Quantification kit. Every immunoSEQ 96-well plate was sequenced on a dedicated single-read 150-cycle Illumina NextSeq 550 flow cell. On the study's bioinformatics: Because the immunoSEQ output included only junctional sequences and no quality scores, the filtering could not be the same as the filtering used for full-length reads. Sequences were annotated with PyIR, a Python wrapper for IgBLAST v1.9, using IMGT germline references to assign V/J genes and CDR3. Reads were removed for weak V/J assignments (E-value above 1e-6), missing CDR3, stop codons, out-of-frame junctions, or ambiguous translated residues. V3J clonotypes were defined by identical inferred V gene, J gene, and CDR3 amino acid sequence. To compute the percentage overlap between repertoires, the number of shared unique clonotypes was divided by the size of the smaller repertoire. Repertoire richness was assessed with RTK rarefaction, the Chao1 estimator, and Recon v2.1 estimates of unobserved clonotypes. For all TCRbeta clonotypes obtained by the gDNA method from a few donors, generation probabilities were computed with OLGA. TCRdb provides this immuneACCESS table in a form limited to in-frame rearrangements. Some clones are lacking; in checked studies, under half of them reflect an unresolved V gene, and why the rest are absent is not known. V and J calls and clone size are copied from that table; D and trimming were computed from the DNA. A total of around 980,000 clones appear in this sample, 75% to 85% of them only once. The ten largest make up roughly 0.61% of the sample.

Trimming removed 6 bases from V and 4 bases from J, leaving 16 bases between the germline ends. CDR1 and CDR2 (MDHEN, SYDVKM) derive from the germline V gene. The CDR3 measures 15 amino acids from cysteine to phenylalanine. Only CDR3 DNA is held: 45 bases, read in frame from base 1. This clonotype originated in a man younger than 35 in good health. Some clones in this sample may be carry-over from other donors' samples. Sequencing was done on a sample of memory CD4+ T cells from PBMCs. The sample's cell subset or site label, in plain terms: CD45RA-negative fraction. The V and J segments used are TRBV28 and TRBJ1-3, with an unclear D gene assignment. The CDR3 corresponds to CASRPSGVSGNTIYF. The DNA sequence follows: TGTGCCAGCAGGCCCTCCGGGGTGTCGGGAAACACCATATATTTT.